This T cell receptor (beta chain) emerged from a study of CD8 T cells in ankylosing spondylitis. Study-level points and caveats: In ankylosing spondylitis blood, a motif of roughly 8 highly homologous TCR beta variants appeared characteristic. From matched ankylosing spondylitis synovial fluid, disease-linked clones were reportedly recovered at significantly enriched levels. Previously reported in reactive arthritis synovial fluid and blood were some of the motif variants.

The V gene end was trimmed by 5 bases and the J gene end by 5 bases; junction bases not matched to a gene: 4. Per germline, CDR1 SGHRS and CDR2 YFSETQ. The CDR3 is 13 amino acids. This clonotype was recorded many times. Its antigen is still unknown. By quantitative 5'-RACE with molecular barcodes, the TCR beta libraries were made. TCRdb recomputed calls from the 5' RACE reads with MiXCR, one row per CDR3 protein. The profile shows 340,000 or so distinct CDR3 sequences, about 15% of them singletons. This clonotype was sampled from a male donor with ankylosing spondylitis or in good health (not recorded which). The sample comprised blood, either unsorted or a sorted T cell fraction (not recorded which). V is TRBV5-1 and J is TRBJ2-5; 9 nucleotides match TRBD1. DNA for the CDR3: TGCGCCAGCAGACGGGACAGGGCGGAGACCCAGTACTTC. It yields the protein CASRRDRAETQYF.